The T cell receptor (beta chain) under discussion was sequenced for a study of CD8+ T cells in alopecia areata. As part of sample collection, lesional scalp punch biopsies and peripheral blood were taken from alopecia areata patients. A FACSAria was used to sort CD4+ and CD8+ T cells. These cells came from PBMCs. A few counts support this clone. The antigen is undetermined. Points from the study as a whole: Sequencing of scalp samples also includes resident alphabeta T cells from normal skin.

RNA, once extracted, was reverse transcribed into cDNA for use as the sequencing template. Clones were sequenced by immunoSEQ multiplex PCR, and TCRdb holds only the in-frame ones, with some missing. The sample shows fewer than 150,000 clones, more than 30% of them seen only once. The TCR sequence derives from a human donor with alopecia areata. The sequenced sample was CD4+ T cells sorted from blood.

This chain's CDR3 is CASSIVESGRNGELFF. CDR3 DNA: TGTGCCAGCAGCATAGTTGAGAGCGGGAGAAACGGGGAGCTGTTTTTT. This rearrangement joins TRBV4-2 to TRBJ2-2; the match to TRBD2 covers 8 bases. V was pared by 5 bases and J by 7 bases, with 12 bases of the junction left unmatched. The CDR3 totals 16 residues. Looked up from germline, CDR1 is LGHNA and CDR2 is YNFKEQ.